This T cell receptor (beta chain) stems from a study of control samples from healthy donors and cancer patients. Method: immunoSEQ multiplex PCR; TCRdb's copy keeps in-frame clones and lacks some. This sample has some 150,000 clones; around 90% occur once, and the top ten carry over 4.5%. Between the trimmed V and J ends, which lost 6 bases and 10 bases, there was a span of 18 bases. The CDR3 extends over 13 amino acids. Germline CDR1 is SNHLY and CDR2 is FYNNEI. This TCR derives from a man aged 30-40 years in good health. The chain combines TRBV2 with TRBJ1-2, with D perhaps matching TRBD1 (6 bases). Sequenced: blood. The CDR3 here is CASSTDLGGVYTF. The DNA of the CDR3 is TGTGCCAGCAGCACGGACTTAGGGGGAGTCTACACCTTC.